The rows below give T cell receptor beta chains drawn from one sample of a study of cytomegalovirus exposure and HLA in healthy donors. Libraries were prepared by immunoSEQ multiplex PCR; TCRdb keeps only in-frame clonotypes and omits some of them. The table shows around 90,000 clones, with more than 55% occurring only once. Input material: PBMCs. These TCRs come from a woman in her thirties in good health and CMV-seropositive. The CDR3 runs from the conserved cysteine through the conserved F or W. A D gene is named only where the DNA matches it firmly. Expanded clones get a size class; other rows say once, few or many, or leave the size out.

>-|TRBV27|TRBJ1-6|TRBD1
TGTGCCAGCAGTTTGGGACAGTCAGCTTCACCCCTCCACTTT
CASSLGQSASPLHF
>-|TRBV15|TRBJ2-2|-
TGTGCCACCAGAGAGGGGGCGAACACCGGGGAGCTGTTTTTT
CATREGANTGELFF
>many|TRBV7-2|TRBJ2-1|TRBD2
TGTGCCAGCACCGAAATGGGGCTAGCGGCCTACAATGAGCAGTTCTTC
CASTEMGLAAYNEQFF
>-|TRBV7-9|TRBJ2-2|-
TGTGCCAGCAGCTCCGGCACCCTAGACCTGCCCGGGGAGCTGTTTTTT
CASSSGTLDLPGELFF
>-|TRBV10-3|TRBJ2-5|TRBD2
TGTGCCATCAGTGAGGGAGGCGGGGGAGCAGAGACCCAGTACTTC
CAISEGGGGAETQYF
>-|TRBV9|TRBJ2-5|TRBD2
TGTGCCAGCAGCCCTAGGGTCCTAGCGGGAGAGACCCAGTACTTC
CASSPRVLAGETQYF
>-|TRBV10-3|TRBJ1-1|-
TGTGCCACCGCAACCACCGGTGAAGCTTTCTTT
CATATTGEAFF
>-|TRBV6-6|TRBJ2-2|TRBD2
TGTGCCAGCAGTTACTCTGGCGGGGGGCCCACCGGGGAGCTGTTTTTT
CASSYSGGGPTGELFF
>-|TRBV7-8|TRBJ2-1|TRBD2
TGTGCCAGCAGCTTCAGTCTAGCGGGGGACAATGAGCAGTTCTTC
CASSFSLAGDNEQFF
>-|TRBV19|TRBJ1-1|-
TGTGCCAGTCGCCTGCGGCAGTCCACTGAAGCTTTCTTT
CASRLRQSTEAFF
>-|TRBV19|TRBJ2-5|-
TGTGCCAGTAGTCAGGAGAGAGGGGGATTGGAGACCCAGTACTTC
CASSQERGGLETQYF
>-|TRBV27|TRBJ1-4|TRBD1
TGTGCCAGCGCCACAGGGGAGGTGGCTAATGAAAAACTGTTTTTT
CASATGEVANEKLFF
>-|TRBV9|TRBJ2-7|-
TGTGCCAGCACCCGAGGCGTTGAAGCCTACGAGCAGTACTTC
CASTRGVEAYEQYF
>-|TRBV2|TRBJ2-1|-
TGTGCCAGCAGCACGGGGTACAATGAGCAGTTCTTC
CASSTGYNEQFF
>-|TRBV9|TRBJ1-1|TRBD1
TGTGCCAGCAGCCCACGGGACAGGGGATATGAAGCTTTCTTT
CASSPRDRGYEAFF
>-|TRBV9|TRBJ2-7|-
TGTGCCAGCAGCGTAACTCTCCAGGGTGGCGAGCAGTACTTC
CASSVTLQGGEQYF
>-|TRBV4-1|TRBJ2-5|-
TGCGCCAGCAGCCAAGATAGGGCGGGCCCCGGTGGGGAGACCCAGTACTTC
CASSQDRAGPGGETQYF
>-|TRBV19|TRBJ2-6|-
TGTGCCAGTAGTCCAGGGTTTGGATCCGGGGCCAACGTCCTGACTTTC
CASSPGFGSGANVLTF
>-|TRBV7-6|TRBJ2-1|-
TGTGCCAGCAGCTTAGCTCGGGGGGCAGGGGAGCAGTTCTTC
CASSLARGAGEQFF
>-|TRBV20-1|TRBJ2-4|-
TGCAGTGCTAGGTCCGGGGTAGGCCAGTACTTC
CSARSGVGQYF
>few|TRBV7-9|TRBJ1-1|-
TGTGCCAGCACCTCCGGGAGGGTGAACACTGAAGCTTTCTTT
CASTSGRVNTEAFF
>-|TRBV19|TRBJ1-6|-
TGTGCCAGTAGTACCACGAGCTCCTATAATTCACCCCTCCACTTT
CASSTTSSYNSPLHF
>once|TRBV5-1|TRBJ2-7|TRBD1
TGCGCCAGCAGCTTTGAAGGACAGGTCTACGAGCAGTACTTC
CASSFEGQVYEQYF
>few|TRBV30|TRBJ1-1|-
TGTGCCTGGGCCCGCCGTAACAGCAACACTGAAGCTTTCTTT
CAWARRNSNTEAFF
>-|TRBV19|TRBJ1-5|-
TGTGCCAGTTGCGGACAGAGCAATCAGCCCCAGCATTTT
CASCGQSNQPQHF
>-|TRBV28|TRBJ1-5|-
TGTGCCAGCAGTTTATCGACAGGAACTCAGCCCCAGCATTTT
CASSLSTGTQPQHF
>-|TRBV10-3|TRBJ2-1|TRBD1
TGTGCCATCAGGGATACAGGGGGGAATGAGCAGTTCTTC
CAIRDTGGNEQFF
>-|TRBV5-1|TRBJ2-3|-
TGCGCCAGCAGCTTTGAGGATACGCAGTATTTT
CASSFEDTQYF
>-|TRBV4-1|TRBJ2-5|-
TGCGCCAGCAGCCAAGACCGGGACAATAGGGGAGAGACCCAGTACTTC
CASSQDRDNRGETQYF
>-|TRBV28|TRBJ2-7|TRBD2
TGTGCCAGCACCCCCTTGACTAGCCCCGAGCAGTACTTC
CASTPLTSPEQYF
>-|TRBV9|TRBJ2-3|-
TGTGCCAGCAGCGTAGGGCGAGGGGGGGTAGGGCTCACAGATACGCAGTATTTT
CASSVGRGGVGLTDTQYF
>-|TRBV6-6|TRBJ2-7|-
TGTGCCAGCAGTTACTCAGGAGGGTATGACTCCTACGAGCAGTACTTC
CASSYSGGYDSYEQYF
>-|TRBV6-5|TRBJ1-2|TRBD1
TGTGCCAGCAGTTATTCCCTAAGACAGGGCAGCTACACCTTC
CASSYSLRQGSYTF
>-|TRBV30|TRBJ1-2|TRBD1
TGTGCCTATGACAGGGGGCGAGGCAACTATGGCTACACCTTC
CAYDRGRGNYGYTF
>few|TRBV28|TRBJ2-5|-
TGTGCCAGCAGTTTACGTAGGGGTCCAACCCAAGAGACCCAGTACTTC
CASSLRRGPTQETQYF
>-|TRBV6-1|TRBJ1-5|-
TGTGCCAGCAGTGAAGCGGGGGGGACCTATTATCAGCCCCAGCATTTT
CASSEAGGTYYQPQHF
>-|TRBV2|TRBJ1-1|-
TGTGCCAGCAGTGAAACCCGACATGGAAACACTGAAGCTTTCTTT
CASSETRHGNTEAFF
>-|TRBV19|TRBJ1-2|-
TGTGCCAGTGCCAGGGCCCTCGAGAGCTATGGCTACACCTTC
CASARALESYGYTF
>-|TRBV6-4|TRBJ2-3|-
TGTGCCAGCAGTCTGACAGTTAGCACAGATACGCAGTATTTT
CASSLTVSTDTQYF
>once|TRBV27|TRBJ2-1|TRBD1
TGTGCCAGCAGTGGGACAGACAATGAGCAGTTCTTC
CASSGTDNEQFF
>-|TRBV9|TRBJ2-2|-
TGTGCCAGCAGCGTAGAATTTCGGGTAAACACCGGGGAGCTGTTTTTT
CASSVEFRVNTGELFF
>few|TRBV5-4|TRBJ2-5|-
TGTGCCAGCAGCTTGGGCGGGGAAGAGACCCAGTACTTC
CASSLGGEETQYF